These 25 T cell receptor beta chains originate from one sample sequenced in a study of cytotoxic CD8 clonotypes in ibrutinib-treated CLL. TCRdb keeps only in-frame clones here, not all; method: immunoSEQ multiplex PCR. Of 150,000 to 200,000 clones listed, under 90% are singletons. The specimen was PBMCs, collected after 24 months of ibrutinib treatment. The origin of the receptors is a human donor with chronic lymphocytic leukemia.

The gene calls are TRBV7-2 and TRBJ1-2; 9 bases line up with TRBD1. The CDR3 is 15 amino acids. After removal of 4 bases from V and 4 bases from J, the junction contained 7 bases not matched to a gene. Germline loops: CDR1 SGHTA, CDR2 FQGNSA. CDR3 in DNA: TGTGCCAGCAGCTACAGGGGGCGGCGGGCCTATGGCTACACCTTC. This translates into CASSYRGRRAYGYTF.

This clone has at least ten counts. CDR3 coding DNA: TGTGCCAGCAGTTTAGACGGTGGCTACACCTTC. Encoded protein: CASSLDGGYTF. The V call is TRBV28, the J call TRBJ1-2; no definite D call. The CDR3 runs to 11 residues. From germline, CDR1 is MDHEN and CDR2 SYDVKM. Trimming shortened V by 2 bases and J by 7 bases, and 5 bases separated the two germline ends.

The CDR3 region is CASRMNTLSSGNTIYF. In nucleotides, the CDR3 is TGTGCCAGCAGAATGAATACTTTAAGCTCTGGAAACACCATATATTTT. The chain carries TRBV5-6 and TRBJ1-3, with D unclear. CDR3 length equals 16 residues. The V end lost 5 bases, the J end lost 0 bases, and 15 bases lay between the germline ends. CDR1 and CDR2 from the germline V gene are SGHDT and YYEEEE.

The gene calls are TRBV7-2 and TRBJ1-2; 7 nucleotides agree with TRBD1. Per germline, CDR1 SGHTA and CDR2 FQGNSA. J gave up 5 bases and V 4 bases, and 13 bases lay outside the gene matches. The CDR3 runs to 16 residues. The CDR3 nucleotides read TGTGCCAGCAGCTCACCTCGACAGGGTGCGAGGTATGGCTACACCTTC. Translated, it gives CASSSPRQGARYGYTF.

This clone was seen many times. V and J are TRBV5-1 and TRBJ2-3; 7 nucleotides match TRBD2. The CDR3 has 14 amino acids. Germline V CDR1 and CDR2: SGHRS, YFSETQ. The junction had 4 bases not matched to a gene; V was cut back by 4 bases and J by 2 bases. As DNA, the CDR3 is TGCGCCAGCAGCCCGGGGGGACCCACAGATACGCAGTATTTT. Translated: CASSPGGPTDTQYF. The variable domain in full, completed from reference TRBV5-1 and TRBJ2-3, reads KAGVTQTPRYLIKTRGQQVTLSCSPISGHRSVSWYQQTPGQGLQFLFEYFSETQRNKGNFPGRFSGRQFSNSRSEMNVSTLELGDSALYLCASSPGGPTDTQYFGPGTRLTVL.

The chain joins TRBV5-1 to TRBJ1-2; the match to TRBD1 covers 7 bases. CDR1 and CDR2 from the germline V gene are SGHRS and YFSETQ. V gave up 5 bases and J gave up 2 bases; unmatched junction bases: 9. This CDR3 comprises 15 residues. CDR3 coding DNA: TGCGCCAGCAGTCCCATTCCGGACAGGAACTATGGCTACACCTTC. Translated, it gives CASSPIPDRNYGYTF.

J is TRBJ1-3 and V is TRBV5-1; 7 positions match TRBD1. This CDR3 region has 15 residues. The ends lost 4 bases at V and 2 bases at J; junction bases unmatched: 6. The germline gives CDR1 SGHRS, CDR2 YFSETQ. CDR3 loop: CASSPRTGAGNTIYF. For the CDR3, the DNA is TGCGCCAGCAGCCCGCGGACAGGAGCTGGAAACACCATATATTTT.

The genes are TRBV10-3 and TRBJ2-7, with 7 bases matching TRBD2. This CDR3 comprises 15 residues. The germline V gene encodes CDR1 ENHRY and CDR2 SYGVKD. V lost 6 bases and J lost 3; bases outside the gene matches: 11. The CDR3 loop reads CAIREGRGINYEQYF. CDR3 DNA: TGTGCCATCAGGGAGGGGCGGGGGATAAACTACGAGCAGTACTTC.

This chain connects TRBV2 to TRBJ2-4, with TRBD1 matching over 12 bases. CDR1 and CDR2 from the germline V gene are SNHLY and FYNNEI. Germline trimming cut 0 bases from V and 15 bases from J; bases unmatched to any gene: 6. This CDR3 spans 14 amino acids. The chain's CDR3 is CASSEAGTGGASYF. The CDR3, as DNA: TGTGCCAGCAGTGAAGCCGGGACAGGGGGCGCTTCGTACTTC.

In DNA, the CDR3 is TGTGCCAGCAGCTTGCTGAGCAGATTCTCCTACGAGCAGTACTTC. This translates into CASSLLSRFSYEQYF. This chain uses TRBV5-6 with TRBJ2-7; D not certain. The CDR3 loop spans 15 amino acids. In germline, CDR1 is SGHDT, CDR2 YYEEEE. V lost 1 base and J lost 0, with 11 bases in between.

The chain recombines TRBV9 with TRBJ2-1; possible D gene TRBD2, 6 bases. CDR3 length: 14 residues. Germline lookup yields CDR1 SGDLS and CDR2 YYNGEE. Between the trimmed V and J ends, which lost 0 bases and 6 bases, there was a span of 10 bases. The CDR3 reads CASSVVATSNEQFF. The CDR3, as DNA: TGTGCCAGCAGCGTAGTTGCGACTAGCAATGAGCAGTTCTTC.

The chain's CDR3 is CASSYLMGLIIDEQFF. CDR3 DNA sequence: TGTGCCAGCAGCTACCTGATGGGGTTGATAATTGATGAGCAGTTCTTC. The chain couples TRBV13 to TRBJ2-1; D uncertain. V was cut by 4 bases and J by 8 bases, with 21 bases left in between. CDR1 is PRHDT, CDR2 FYEKMQ, per germline (reference sequence). This CDR3 is 16 amino acids long.

The chain combines TRBV6-5 with TRBJ1-2; the D gene is possibly TRBD1 (5 bases). V gave up 6 bases and J gave up 7 bases, with 21 bases separating them. Germline V gene lookup returns CDR1 MNHEY and CDR2 SVGAGI. This CDR3 comprises 15 residues. DNA of the CDR3: TGTGCCAGCAGCCCCCACGGGTCGTCAAGGGGTGGCTACACCTTC. Protein product: CASSPHGSSRGGYTF.

This chain joins TRBV2 and TRBJ2-7, with TRBD1 matching over 8 bases. The CDR3 has 15 residues. V lost 3 bases and J lost 0; bases outside the gene matches: 4. The germline V gene has CDR1 SNHLY and CDR2 FYNNEI. In DNA, the CDR3 is TGTGCCAGCAGTGACAGGGGGCGGAGCTCCTACGAGCAGTACTTC. Its protein is CASSDRGRSSYEQYF.

The rearrangement links TRBV6-4 to TRBJ2-1; the match to TRBD2 covers 11 bases. Trimming took 6 bases from V and 8 from J; bases not matched to a gene: 6. Germline V gene data show CDR1 as MRHNA and CDR2 as SNTAGT. The CDR3 sequence is 14 residues long. CDR3 nucleotides: TGTGCCAGCAGCCTAGCGGGAGGCTTGGATGAGCAGTTCTTC. Protein sequence: CASSLAGGLDEQFF.

The CDR3 is CASSFRPGQLYEQYF. CDR3 nucleotide sequence: TGTGCCAGCAGCTTTCGACCGGGACAGCTTTACGAGCAGTACTTC. This sequence joins TRBV5-5 and TRBJ2-7; 7 bases line up with TRBD1. V trimming: 2 bases; J trimming: 4 bases; junction bases outside the gene matches: 9. CDR1 and CDR2 from the germline V gene are SGHKS and YYEKEE (reference sequence). The CDR3 is 15 residues long.

The chain is built from TRBV7-2 and TRBJ2-7; 7 positions agree with TRBD2. CDR3 length: 15 amino acids. Germline V gene sequence: CDR1 SGHTA, CDR2 FQGNSA. J was trimmed by 2 bases and V by 5 bases; bases with no gene match: 9. The CDR3 coding sequence is TGTGCCAGCAGCCCACAGCGGGGCCTCACCTACGAGCAGTACTTC. This gives the protein CASSPQRGLTYEQYF.

V usage is TRBV21-1 and J usage is TRBJ2-4. TRBV21-1 is a pseudogene locus. The CDR3 contains 17 residues. DNA of the CDR3: TGTGCCAGCAGCAAATACACCGTGATAGGGACCAAAAACATTCAGTACTTC. Encoded protein: CASSKYTVIGTKNIQYF.

CDR3 DNA sequence: TGCGCCAGCAGCTTGAATGGCGGCTACACCTTC. It codes for CASSLNGGYTF. J is TRBJ1-2 and V is TRBV5-1; D is unclear. The germline V and J ends were trimmed by 1 base and 8 bases, with 6 bases remaining between them. This CDR3 is 11 amino acids long. CDR1 is SGHRS and CDR2 is YFSETQ in the germline V gene.

The chain recombines TRBV15 with TRBJ2-1, with D perhaps TRBD1 (7 bases). CDR1 is LNHNV and CDR2 is YYDKDF in the germline V gene (reference sequence). The CDR3 runs 15 residues. V shed 1 base and J shed 6 bases, with 13 bases lying between them. This chain's CDR3 is CATSRGGQRVNEQFF. In nucleotides, the CDR3 is TGTGCCACCAGCAGAGGGGGACAGCGGGTCAATGAGCAGTTCTTC.

This sequence joins TRBV6-5 and TRBJ1-2, with D unresolved. CDR3 length equals 14 residues. V lost 5 bases and J 7 bases, leaving 17 bases between the germline ends. CDR1 and CDR2 from the germline V gene are MNHEY and SVGAGI. CDR3 nucleotide sequence: TGTGCCAGCAGTCACGGGAGTGAATGGAGTGGCTACACCTTC. It specifies CASSHGSEWSGYTF.

CDR3 DNA: TGTGCCAGCAGTTCACCCCACAAAGGAGACAACGAGCAGTACTTC. As protein: CASSSPHKGDNEQYF. V gene TRBV28 combines with J gene TRBJ2-7; no clear D. Germline V CDR1 and CDR2: MDHEN, SYDVKM. This CDR3 has 15 residues. V was cut by 4 bases and J by 5 bases, with 18 bases left in between.

V and J are TRBV6-6 and TRBJ1-1, with D maybe TRBD1 (6 bases). The CDR3 totals 14 residues. Trimming took off 6 bases at V and 3 bases at J, with 14 bases between the two ends. CDR1 is MNHNY and CDR2 is SVGAGI in the germline V gene (reference sequence). CDR3 in DNA: TGTGCCAGCAGCCAAACAGGGAGGGACACTGAAGCTTTCTTT. Translated, it gives CASSQTGRDTEAFF.

This CDR3 is CASSQDRDYGYTF. As DNA, the CDR3 is TGTGCCAGCTCACAAGACAGGGACTATGGCTACACCTTC. The chain employs TRBV18 and TRBJ1-2; TRBD1 matches 7 bases. Germline CDR1 reads KGHSH; CDR2 reads LQKENI. This CDR3 is built from 13 residues. Trimming removed 4 bases from V and 3 bases from J; junction bases left unmatched: 2.

V gene TRBV10-3 combines with J gene TRBJ1-1, with D unclear. In germline, CDR1 is ENHRY, CDR2 SYGVKD. V was clipped by 5 bases and J by 5 bases, with 12 bases between them. This CDR3 is built from 13 residues. The CDR3 coding sequence is TGTGCCATCAGTAAAGTCGAAGGGACTGAAGCTTTCTTT. It codes for CAISKVEGTEAFF.